One sample yielded the 11 T cell receptor beta chains listed below, sequenced in a study of shared clonotypes between healthy human individuals. Terminally differentiated effector memory CD45RA+ cells were left out of the naive CD8 fraction, which was CD45RO-negative and positively selected for CCR7. Produced via immunoSEQ multiplex PCR; TCRdb's table is partial and in-frame only. The data contain roughly 570,000 clones, 95% to 98% of them singletons. The sequencing input was naive CD8+ T cells sorted from blood. Receptors originate from a man aged 25 to 45 in good health.

This clone was seen a single time. The chain joins TRBV27 to TRBJ2-1, with 7 bases aligning to TRBD2. The CDR3 has 15 amino acids. Trimming at V came to 10 bases and at J to 5 bases, leaving 14 bases not matched to a gene. Germline loops: CDR1 MNHEY, CDR2 SMNVEV (reference sequence). The CDR3 DNA follows: TGTGCCACGCAAGCAGGGAGGGAGGGAGACAATGAGCAGTTCTTC. Encoded protein: CATQAGREGDNEQFF.

The V call is TRBV6-5, the J call TRBJ2-2; no clear D gene. The V gene's germline CDR1 is MNHEY and CDR2 SVGAGI. V was clipped by 6 bases and J by 5 bases, with 13 bases between them. The CDR3 loop spans 14 amino acids. The CDR3 DNA reads as TGTGCCAGCAGAGGCTCCGCCGGAACCGGGGAGCTGTTTTTT. Translation gives CASRGSAGTGELFF.

The CDR3 nucleotides are TGTGCCAGCAGCTTTCCGGGACACTACGAGCAGTACTTC. It yields the protein CASSFPGHYEQYF. V is TRBV11-2 and J is TRBJ2-7, with D possibly being TRBD1 (6 bases). There are 13 residues in the CDR3. Germline assignment: CDR1 SGHAT and CDR2 FQNNGV. V was shortened by 3 bases and J by 3 bases, with 9 bases between the two germline ends.

The chain links TRBV27 to TRBJ2-7; 10 positions match TRBD2. CDR1 and CDR2 from the germline V gene are MNHEY and SMNVEV (reference sequence). Trimming cost V 7 bases and J 6 bases; bases outside gene matches: 9. The CDR3 totals 14 residues. The CDR3 DNA follows: TGTGCCAGCAAAGTGCTAGCGGGAGTAAGCGAGCAGTACTTC. Its translation is CASKVLAGVSEQYF.

The V gene is TRBV19, the J gene TRBJ2-7, with D tentatively TRBD1 (6 bases). V was pared by 3 bases and J by 3 bases, with 12 bases between. Germline V gene sequence: CDR1 LNHDA, CDR2 SQIVND (reference sequence). CDR3 length: 14 amino acids. The CDR3 coding sequence is TGTGCCAGTAGTATGGCAGGGGTGGGCTACGAGCAGTACTTC. It specifies CASSMAGVGYEQYF.

The V and J genes are TRBV7-9 and TRBJ2-5; D unresolved. CDR3 length: 15 residues. V lost 0 bases and J 1 base, leaving 9 bases between the germline ends. The germline gives CDR1 SEHNR, CDR2 FQNEAQ (reference sequence). DNA for the CDR3: TGTGCCAGCAGCTTAGCTCCCCGACCCCAAGAGACCCAGTACTTC. This sequence encodes CASSLAPRPQETQYF.

V is TRBV9 and J is TRBJ1-3; TRBD1 might be the D (6 bases). There are 13 residues in the CDR3. Germline assignment: CDR1 SGDLS and CDR2 YYNGEE. Trimming cost V 3 bases and J 4 bases, with 8 bases left between them. CDR3 nucleotides: TGTGCCAGCAGCGGGACAGAAGGAAACACCATATATTTT. Residues: CASSGTEGNTIYF.

The chain recombines TRBV2 with TRBJ2-1; D ambiguous. Germline assignment: CDR1 SNHLY and CDR2 FYNNEI. V was cut by 4 bases and J by 9 bases, with 19 bases left in between. The CDR3 spans 15 residues. CDR3 bases: TGTGCCAGCAGTGGGCTAGAGACCTATAGTAGTGAGCAGTTCTTC. This codes for CASSGLETYSSEQFF. The variable domain in full, with the rest retrieved from reference TRBV2 and TRBJ2-1, is EPEVTQTPSHQVTQMGQEVILRCVPISNHLYFYWYRQILGQKVEFLVSFYNNEISEKSEIFDDQFSVERPDGSNFTLKIRSTKLEDSAMYFCASSGLETYSSEQFFGPGTRLTVL.

The chain is built from TRBV28 and TRBJ2-3; 8 nucleotides align to TRBD1. The V gene's germline CDR1 is MDHEN and CDR2 SYDVKM. J gave up 1 base and V 6 bases, and 6 bases lay outside the gene matches. The CDR3 contains 15 residues. CDR3 DNA: TGTGCCAGCAGGCCGACAGGGGTGGGCACAGATACGCAGTATTTT. Protein product: CASRPTGVGTDTQYF.

The chain combines TRBV6-5 with TRBJ2-7, with 8 bases lining up with TRBD1. This CDR3 comprises 14 residues. Germline V gene lookup returns CDR1 MNHEY and CDR2 SVGAGI. Trimming took 5 bases from V and 3 from J; bases not matched to a gene: 6. The CDR3 protein is CASSPGQDIYEQYF. The CDR3 DNA is TGTGCCAGCAGTCCGGGACAGGATATCTACGAGCAGTACTTC.

The V gene is TRBV7-7, the J gene TRBJ2-2; unclear D gene. This CDR3 comprises 12 residues. Per germline, CDR1 SSHAT and CDR2 FNYEAQ (reference sequence). The CDR3 loop is CALERNTGELFF. For the CDR3, the DNA is TGTGCTCTGGAGAGGAACACCGGGGAGCTGTTTTTT.